These T cell receptor beta chains were read from a single sample in a study of Tregs in tolerant kidney transplant recipients. Method: immunoSEQ multiplex PCR; TCRdb's copy keeps in-frame clones and lacks some. The sample lists about 69,000 clones; 85% to 90% were seen once. The source was CD4+ T cells from blood, collected before the transplant. The receptors were sampled from a human donor who received a combined kidney and bone marrow transplant. Each CDR3 is given with its conserved first and last residue. The D gene is left open where the match is weak. Not all rows give a size; the values are once, few, many and, for expanded clones, a class.

d_call | j_call | clone_size | v_call | cdr3_nt | cdr3_aa
TRBD2 | TRBJ2-5 | few | TRBV4-1 | TGCGCCAGCAGCCCCAGCCATACTAGCGGCCGAAAAGGAGAGACCCAGTACTTC | CASSPSHTSGRKGETQYF
NA | TRBJ2-7 | NA | TRBV29-1 | TGCAGCGTTGAAATCTATAACGAGCAGTACTTC | CSVEIYNEQYF
TRBD1 | TRBJ2-6 | NA | TRBV2 | TGTGCCAGCGGGCCGGACCAGGGGGCAGCCGGGGCCAACGTCCTGACTTTC | CASGPDQGAAGANVLTF
TRBD1 | TRBJ2-7 | NA | TRBV6-1 | TGTGCCAGCAGTGTTGACAGGGGTAGCGAGCAGTACTTC | CASSVDRGSEQYF
NA | TRBJ1-4 | NA | TRBV30 | TGTGCCTGCCGCGACAGCGCAACTAATGAAAAACTGTTTTTT | CACRDSATNEKLFF
NA | TRBJ2-7 | NA | TRBV5-8 | TGTGCCAGCCCAACCAGCCCCGGGACACAAAGGCCATCCTACGAGCAGTACTTC | CASPTSPGTQRPSYEQYF
TRBD2 | TRBJ2-3 | NA | TRBV19 | TGTGCCAGTAGCGGGACTAGCGGGAGGGCCGGTCGAACAGATACGCAGTATTTT | CASSGTSGRAGRTDTQYF
NA | TRBJ1-4 | NA | TRBV11-2 | TGTGCCAGCAGCCCAACGGAGCTTAATGAAAAACTGTTTTTT | CASSPTELNEKLFF
NA | TRBJ2-2 | NA | TRBV7-3 | TGTGCCAGCAGCCTCGCAGGCTTCGCGAACACCGGGGAGCTGTTTTTT | CASSLAGFANTGELFF
NA | TRBJ2-6 | NA | TRBV6-5 | TGTGCCAGCAGTTCCAACACCTTCTCTGGGGCCAACGTCCTGACTTTC | CASSSNTFSGANVLTF
TRBD1 | TRBJ2-7 | NA | TRBV18 | TGTGCCAGCTCAGCACAGGGGGCATACGAGCAGTACTTC | CASSAQGAYEQYF
NA | TRBJ1-4 | NA | TRBV11-2 | TGTGCCAGCAGCTTAGGGGCGTCTAATGAAAAACTGTTTTTT | CASSLGASNEKLFF
TRBD1 | TRBJ2-7 | NA | TRBV27 | TGTGCCAGCAGTAGGACAGGGGGATCTTCCTACGAGCAGTACTTC | CASSRTGGSSYEQYF
TRBD1 | TRBJ2-5 | NA | TRBV7-3 | TGTGCCAGCAGCTTTACAGGGGAACAAGAGACCCAGTACTTC | CASSFTGEQETQYF
TRBD2 | TRBJ2-7 | NA | TRBV28 | TGTGCCAGCAGTTCCCCCGCGGGAGTAGTTTACGAGCAGTACTTC | CASSSPAGVVYEQYF
TRBD2 | TRBJ2-5 | NA | TRBV2 | TGTGCCAGCAGTGGTAGCGGGAGCTACCAAGAGACCCAGTACTTC | CASSGSGSYQETQYF
NA | TRBJ1-4 | NA | TRBV28 | TGTGCCAGCAGGTCAACAGGGAATGTGAAAAAACTGTTTTTT | CASRSTGNVKKLFF
NA | TRBJ2-5 | NA | TRBV5-6 | TGTGCCAGCAGCTTGGACCGCAGGGAAGAGACCCAGTACTTC | CASSLDRREETQYF
TRBD1 | TRBJ2-7 | NA | TRBV5-1 | TGCGCCAGCAGCATCGGGACAGGGGGAACCTACGAGCAGTACTTC | CASSIGTGGTYEQYF
TRBD1 | TRBJ2-3 | NA | TRBV5-4 | TGTGCCAGCAGCGGACAGGGGGAAGGGACAGATACGCAGTATTTT | CASSGQGEGTDTQYF
NA | TRBJ1-1 | once | TRBV7-2 | TGTGCCAGCAGCTCTCAGGGGAACACTGAAGCTTTCTTT | CASSSQGNTEAFF
NA | TRBJ1-3 | NA | TRBV9 | TGTGCCAGCAGCCCCACTTCGCGGGCTATCGGAAACACCATATATTTT | CASSPTSRAIGNTIYF
NA | TRBJ2-2 | NA | TRBV28 | TGTGCCAGCAGTGCCCCTGACAGGAGAAACACCGGGGAGCTGTTTTTT | CASSAPDRRNTGELFF
TRBD1 | TRBJ1-2 | NA | TRBV6-1 | TGTGCCGGAGCTAAACAGGGGACCGCACAATATGGCTACACCTTC | CAGAKQGTAQYGYTF